Each of the 10 T cell receptor beta chains below was sequenced from the same sample in a study of identical twins' blood T cells. TCRdb re-derived calls from the 5' RACE reads in MiXCR, one entry per CDR3 protein. This sample has 350,000 to 450,000 distinct CDR3 sequences, with more than 25% found just once. The material sequenced was PBMCs. These receptors were taken from a woman aged 18 to 50 in good health.

This sequence joins TRBV27 and TRBJ2-2; TRBD2 matches 10 bases. The CDR3 extends over 14 amino acids. The V segment lost 3 bases and the J segment 6 bases; nucleotides outside the gene matches: 1. Germline CDR1 and CDR2: MNHEY and SMNVEV (reference sequence). DNA of the CDR3: TGTGCCAGCAGTTTGGGACTAGCGTCCGGGGAGCTGTTTTTT. Amino acid sequence: CASSLGLASGELFF.

Concerning this clonotype: Relative to the germline gene, one junction end is altered; a read error may explain this. The chain recombines TRBV7-2 with TRBJ1-2, with no clear D. Germline lookup yields CDR1 SGHTA and CDR2 FQGNSA. The CDR3 spans 15 residues. CDR3 bases: TGTGCCAGCAGCTTAGCCCTCCAGCCTAACTATGACTACACCTTC. Protein sequence: CASSLALQPNYDYTF.

The chain combines TRBV6-6 with TRBJ2-5; D is ambiguous. The CDR3 totals 11 residues. CDR1 MNHNY and CDR2 SVGAGI come from the germline V gene (reference sequence). V dropped 5 bases and J dropped 7 bases, with 8 bases sitting between them. The CDR3 coding sequence is TGTGCCAGCAGTGTCGTGGGGACCCAGTACTTC. Its translation: CASSVVGTQYF.

This chain joins TRBV2 and TRBJ1-1, with D perhaps matching TRBD1 (5 bases). Trimming removed 5 bases at V and 1 base at J, with 14 bases between. The CDR3 loop spans 15 amino acids. CDR1 SNHLY and CDR2 FYNNEI come from the germline V gene. CDR3 residues: CASSPGFPKNTEAFF. In DNA, the CDR3 is TGTGCCAGCAGTCCAGGGTTTCCCAAGAACACTGAAGCTTTCTTT.

The V and J genes are TRBV28 and TRBJ1-4; D possibly corresponds to TRBD1 (5 bases). V was clipped by 7 bases and J by 7 bases, with 19 bases between them. Germline V lookup: CDR1 MDHEN, CDR2 SYDVKM. The CDR3 loop spans 15 amino acids. CDR3 in DNA: TGTGCCAGCACAAGCAGTCCAGGGTGGCGTGAAAAACTGTTTTTT. This translates into CASTSSPGWREKLFF.

This clonotype turned up a few times. The J gene is TRBJ1-1, the V gene TRBV13; D ambiguous. Germline assignment: CDR1 PRHDT and CDR2 FYEKMQ (reference sequence). This CDR3 has 14 amino acids. V was clipped by 3 bases and J by 6 bases, with 14 bases between them. The CDR3 reads CASSFPGGSPEAFF. In DNA form, the CDR3 reads TGTGCCAGCAGCTTCCCAGGAGGTAGCCCTGAAGCTTTCTTT.

This chain connects TRBV25-1 to TRBJ1-5, with a weak D call TRBD1 (5 bases). This CDR3 comprises 14 residues. The V and J ends lost 9 bases and 4 bases respectively, with 16 bases between them. Germline CDR1 is MGHDK and CDR2 is SYGVNS. DNA for the CDR3: TGTGCCAGATCAACCGGGACTGGAAATCAGCCCCAGCATTTT. This codes for CARSTGTGNQPQHF.

This clonotype came up a few times. The chain has TRBV6-5 and TRBJ1-2, with D possibly TRBD1 on 5 matching bases. The CDR3 runs to 15 residues. V was clipped by 4 bases and J by 4 bases, with 16 bases between them. The germline V gene has CDR1 MNHEY and CDR2 SVGAGI. DNA of the CDR3: TGTGCCAGCAGTTCGCAGGGTGGAGGCCCCTATGGCTACACCTTC. Encoded protein: CASSSQGGGPYGYTF.

This clonotype was found a few times. The chain couples TRBV30 to TRBJ1-5; no clear D gene. The germline gives CDR1 GTSNPN, CDR2 SVGIG (reference sequence). Trimming stripped 4 bases from V and 0 bases from J, with 7 bases between. The CDR3 sequence is 13 residues long. The chain's CDR3 is CAWNADSNQPQHF. CDR3 coding DNA: TGTGCCTGGAATGCGGATAGCAATCAGCCCCAGCATTTT.

This clonotype was observed many times. The chain is built from TRBV11-2 and TRBJ1-6, with 9 bases identical to TRBD1. Germline loops: CDR1 SGHAT, CDR2 FQNNGV. With V trimmed by 2 bases and J by 11 bases, 13 bases remained unmatched. This CDR3 spans 17 amino acids. This CDR3 reads CASSLIPAGTGTTPLHF. The CDR3 bases are TGTGCCAGCAGCTTAATACCTGCCGGGACAGGGACAACACCCCTCCACTTT.